The 5 T cell receptor beta chains in this list originate from one sample, sequenced in a study of blood T cell repertoires in COVID-19. Using immunoSEQ multiplex PCR, the repertoire was profiled, and TCRdb retains in-frame clones only, with some absent. This sample has under 450,000 clones; roughly four fifths occur once, and the top ten carry more than 1%. The sequenced sample was peripheral blood. Source of these receptors: a human donor with acute or convalescent COVID-19. The donor label of this sample is uncertain.

The genes are TRBV5-6 and TRBJ1-1; TRBD1 aligns across 8 bases. The CDR3 consists of 17 residues. Germline CDR1 and CDR2: SGHDT and YYEEEE. V was pared by 1 base and J by 1 base, with 9 bases of the junction left unmatched. The CDR3 reads CASSLRGWDRRNTEAFF. CDR3 nucleotides: TGTGCCAGCAGCTTGAGGGGCTGGGACAGGAGGAACACTGAAGCTTTCTTT.

The chain combines TRBV14 with TRBJ2-2; 8 bases are shared with TRBD1. Per the germline V gene, CDR1 is SGHDN and CDR2 is FVKESK. The ends lost 1 base at V and 4 bases at J; junction bases unmatched: 2. The CDR3 runs 15 residues. This CDR3 reads CASSQGRGRTGELFF. The CDR3 DNA follows: TGTGCCAGCAGCCAAGGCAGGGGGCGCACCGGGGAGCTGTTTTTT.

This chain joins TRBV30 and TRBJ1-1, with D unclear. The CDR3 spans 14 residues. The V and J ends lost 2 bases and 4 bases respectively, with 14 bases between them. The V gene's germline CDR1 is GTSNPN and CDR2 SVGIG (reference sequence). CDR3: CAWSSPYPSTEAFF. CDR3 bases: TGTGCCTGGAGTTCGCCCTATCCAAGCACTGAAGCTTTCTTT.

Here the CDR3 reads CASSYSGTENTEAFF. The CDR3 nucleotides read TGTGCCAGCAGTTACTCAGGGACAGAGAACACTGAAGCTTTCTTT. The gene calls are TRBV6-5 and TRBJ1-1, with 7 nucleotides matching TRBD1. Germline CDR1 reads MNHEY; CDR2 reads SVGAGI. With 0 bases clipped from V and 1 base from J, the junction kept 2 bases outside the gene matches. This CDR3 comprises 15 residues.

The chain has TRBV7-8 and TRBJ1-1, with D unresolved. V was pared by 5 bases and J by 1 base, with 11 bases between. CDR3 length equals 14 residues. CDR1 is SGHVS and CDR2 is FQNEAQ in the germline V gene. This CDR3 reads CASSPGLGNTEAFF. Written as DNA, the CDR3 is TGTGCCAGCAGCCCCGGACTGGGGAACACTGAAGCTTTCTTT.